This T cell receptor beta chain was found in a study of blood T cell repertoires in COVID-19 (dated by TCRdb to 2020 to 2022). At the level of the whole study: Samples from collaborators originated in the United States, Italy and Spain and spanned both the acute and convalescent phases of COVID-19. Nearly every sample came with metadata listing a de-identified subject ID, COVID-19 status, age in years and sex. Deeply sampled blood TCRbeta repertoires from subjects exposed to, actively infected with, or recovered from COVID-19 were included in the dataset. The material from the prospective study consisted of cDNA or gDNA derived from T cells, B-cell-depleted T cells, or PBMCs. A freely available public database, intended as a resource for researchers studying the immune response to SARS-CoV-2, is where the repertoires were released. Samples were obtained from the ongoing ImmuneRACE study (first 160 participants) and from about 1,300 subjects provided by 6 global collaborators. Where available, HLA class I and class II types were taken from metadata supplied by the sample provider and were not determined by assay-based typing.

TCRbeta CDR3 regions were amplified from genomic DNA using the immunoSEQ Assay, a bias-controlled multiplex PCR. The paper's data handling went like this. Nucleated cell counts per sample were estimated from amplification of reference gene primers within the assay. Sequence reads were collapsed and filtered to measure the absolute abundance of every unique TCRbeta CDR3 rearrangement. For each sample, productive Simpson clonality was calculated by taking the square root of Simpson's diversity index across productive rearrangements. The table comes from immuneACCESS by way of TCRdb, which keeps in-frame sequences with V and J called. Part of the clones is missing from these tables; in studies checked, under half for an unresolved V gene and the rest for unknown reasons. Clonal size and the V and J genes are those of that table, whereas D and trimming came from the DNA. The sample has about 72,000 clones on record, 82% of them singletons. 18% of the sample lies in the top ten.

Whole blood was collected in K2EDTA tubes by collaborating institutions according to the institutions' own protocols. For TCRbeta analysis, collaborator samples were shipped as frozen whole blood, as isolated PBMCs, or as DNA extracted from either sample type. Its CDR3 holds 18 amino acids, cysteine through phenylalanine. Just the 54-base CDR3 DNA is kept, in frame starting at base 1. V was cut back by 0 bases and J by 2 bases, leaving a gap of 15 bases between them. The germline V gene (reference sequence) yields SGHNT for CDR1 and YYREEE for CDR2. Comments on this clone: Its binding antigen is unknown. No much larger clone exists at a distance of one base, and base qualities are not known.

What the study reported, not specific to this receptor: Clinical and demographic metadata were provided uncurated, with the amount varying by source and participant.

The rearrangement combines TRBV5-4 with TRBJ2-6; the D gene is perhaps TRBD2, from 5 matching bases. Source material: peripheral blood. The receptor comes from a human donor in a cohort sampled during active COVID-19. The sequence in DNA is TGTGCCAGCAGCTTGGGTCGTCAACGGGGAGCTGGGGCCAACGTCCTGACTTTC. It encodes CASSLGRQRGAGANVLTF.